The 9 T cell receptor beta chains in this list originate from one sample, sequenced in a study of blood T cell repertoires in COVID-19. Method: immunoSEQ multiplex PCR; TCRdb's copy keeps in-frame clones and lacks some. This sample has some 50,000 clones; about 79% occur once, and the top ten carry nearly 5%. Sample: peripheral blood. Receptors were obtained from a human donor in a cohort sampled during active COVID-19.

The rearrangement links TRBV12-3 or TRBV12-4 to TRBJ1-1; TRBD1 aligns across 9 bases. This CDR3 has 13 residues. V shed 6 bases, J shed 6 bases, and the junction held 5 bases outside the gene matches. The CDR3 loop reads CASSADRGPEAFF. As DNA, the CDR3 is TGTGCCAGCAGCGCGGACAGGGGCCCTGAAGCTTTCTTT.

This rearrangement joins TRBV21-1 to TRBJ2-1; TRBD1, the D gene given by the table, was not confirmed from the DNA. TRBV21-1 is labeled a pseudogene. This CDR3 has 20 residues. The CDR3 DNA sequence: TGTGCCAGCAGCAAAAAGGTTTCGGCAGGGGTCAAGAGCTCCTACAATGAGCAGTTCTTC. Translation: CASSKKVSAGVKSSYNEQFF.

This chain connects TRBV24-1 to TRBJ1-1, with D unresolved. This CDR3 spans 13 amino acids. The germline V and J ends were trimmed by 6 bases and 1 base, with 8 bases remaining between them. From germline, CDR1 is KGHDR and CDR2 SFDVKD. This CDR3 reads CATSSRENTEAFF. DNA of the CDR3: TGTGCCACCAGTAGTAGAGAGAACACTGAAGCTTTCTTT.

This clone has just one count. V gene TRBV7-9 combines with J gene TRBJ2-6; weak D call: TRBD1 (5 bases). The CDR3 length is 16 residues. Looked up from germline, CDR1 is SEHNR and CDR2 is FQNEAQ (reference sequence). Trimming took off 1 base at V and 0 bases at J, with 7 bases between the two ends. The CDR3 nucleotides are TGTGCCAGCAGCTTAGACAGGAACTCTGGGGCCAACGTCCTGACTTTC. Translating gives CASSLDRNSGANVLTF.

The chain recombines TRBV28 with TRBJ2-7; 11 positions agree with TRBD2. With 8 bases clipped from V and 2 bases from J, the junction kept 8 bases outside the gene matches. This CDR3 spans 15 amino acids. Germline loops: CDR1 MDHEN, CDR2 SYDVKM. The CDR3 DNA follows: TGTGCCAGCGGGTTAGCGGGAGGGCCCCCCTACGAGCAGTACTTC. It is translated as CASGLAGGPPYEQYF. Full variable domain (rest looked up from reference TRBV28 and TRBJ2-7): DVKVTQSSRYLVKRTGEKVFLECVQDMDHENMFWYRQDPGLGLRLIYFSYDVKMKEKGDIPEGYSVSREKKERFSLILESASTNQTSMYLCASGLAGGPPYEQYFGPGTRLTVT.

The table lists this clone with a count of one. The J gene is TRBJ2-1, the V gene TRBV27, with 7 bases identical to TRBD1. V shed 6 bases and J 5 bases; nucleotides not matched to a gene: 10. This CDR3 has 15 amino acids. Germline V gene lookup returns CDR1 MNHEY and CDR2 SMNVEV (reference sequence). The DNA of the CDR3 is TGTGCCAGCAGACCCCCGGGACAGAGACACAATGAGCAGTTCTTC. Amino acid sequence: CASRPPGQRHNEQFF.

The rearrangement links TRBV30 to TRBJ1-6; TRBD1 aligns across 9 bases. Germline V lookup: CDR1 GTSNPN, CDR2 SVGIG (reference sequence). V shed 3 bases, J shed 5 bases, and the junction held 5 bases outside the gene matches. The CDR3 has 15 residues. CDR3 coding DNA: TGTGCCTGGAGCGCAAGGACAGGGGATAATTCACCCCTCCACTTT. Its translation is CAWSARTGDNSPLHF.

The chain combines TRBV2 with TRBJ1-2; the D gene is possibly TRBD1 (5 bases). CDR3 length: 15 amino acids. Deletions cut 7 bases from V and 2 bases from J, with 17 bases between. Looked up from germline, CDR1 is SNHLY and CDR2 is FYNNEI. CDR3 amino acids: CASNRQTSENYGYTF. The CDR3 region has the DNA TGTGCCAGCAATCGACAGACAAGCGAGAACTATGGCTACACCTTC.

The chain has TRBV6-5 and TRBJ2-1, with 14 bases that match TRBD2. Germline loops: CDR1 MNHEY, CDR2 SVGAGI. The CDR3 has 15 amino acids. V lost 11 bases to trimming and J lost 8 bases; unmatched junction nucleotides: 11. The CDR3 DNA follows: TGTGCCTCAGACCAGGGACTAGCGGGAGTTTATGAGCAGTTCTTC. Translating it yields CASDQGLAGVYEQFF.